What follows are 32 T cell receptor beta chains derived from one specimen sequenced in a study of CD8+CD57+ T cells in acquired aplastic anemia. Genomic DNA served as template for TCR beta VDJ and CDR3 profiling. MiXCR, applied by TCRdb to the reads, yields one record per CDR3 protein. In the table there are 400,000 to 600,000 distinct CDR3 sequences, roughly 34% of which are singletons. Patients included in sequencing had previously demonstrated CD8+CD57+ cell expansion by flow cytometry. The sequenced sample was sorted CD4+, CD8+, or CD8+CD57+ T cells (not recorded which) from PBMCs. These receptors were taken from a human donor with aplastic anemia.

The sample holds a few counts of this clonotype. The rearrangement links TRBV19 to TRBJ1-2, with 8 bases aligning to TRBD1. V was pared by 9 bases and J by 6 bases, with 15 bases of the junction left unmatched. The CDR3 extends over 15 amino acids. Germline V gene lookup returns CDR1 LNHDA and CDR2 SQIVND (reference sequence). CDR3 coding DNA: TGTGCCAGCAGCCCCCGGACAGGGTTCGGTCATGGCTACACCTTC. This encodes CASSPRTGFGHGYTF.

About this clonotype itself: Lacking the conserved final phenylalanine or tryptophan, this CDR3 likely reflects a read error. This chain connects TRBV13 to TRBJ1-2, with D tentatively TRBD1 (6 bases). Trimming removed 4 bases from V and 8 bases from J, with 20 bases in between. The CDR3 has 15 amino acids. The germline CDR1 and CDR2 sequences are PRHDT and FYEKMQ (reference sequence). The CDR3 loop is CASSSRGGRLFGYTC. CDR3 nucleotides: TGTGCCAGCAGCTCACGGGGGGGGCGCCTCTTCGGCTACACCTGC.

The gene calls are TRBV7-9 and TRBJ2-7, with D tentatively TRBD2 (5 bases). Germline V gives CDR1 SEHNR, CDR2 FQNEAQ (reference sequence). This CDR3 spans 15 amino acids. The germline V and J ends were trimmed by 4 bases and 1 base, with 14 bases remaining between them. The CDR3 reads CASSSPRTGSYEQYF. In DNA form, the CDR3 reads TGTGCCAGCAGCTCCCCCCGGACGGGATCCTACGAGCAGTACTTC.

With respect to this clonotype: One base away lies a much larger clone, so this may be a sequencing read error. The rearrangement uses TRBV25-1 and TRBJ1-1; 10 bases match TRBD1. CDR1 and CDR2 from the germline V gene are MGHDK and SYGVNS. Trimming removed 6 bases from V and 3 bases from J; junction bases left unmatched: 13. The CDR3 runs to 17 residues. The CDR3: CASSGQGDLWTDTEAFF. CDR3 DNA: TGTGCCAGCAGCGGACAGGGGGATTTATGGACGGACACTGAAGCTTTCTTT.

This clonotype was observed many times. The genes are TRBV7-8 and TRBJ1-2; 8 bases align to TRBD1. This CDR3 is built from 12 residues. Germline V lookup: CDR1 SGHVS, CDR2 FQNEAQ. With V trimmed by 6 bases and J by 6 bases, 3 bases remained unmatched. The CDR3 loop is CASSLTGDGYTF. CDR3 DNA sequence: TGTGCCAGCAGTTTGACAGGGGATGGCTACACCTTC.

This clonotype has at least ten counts. This rearrangement joins TRBV7-9 to TRBJ1-6; 9 bases agree with TRBD1. This CDR3 region has 15 residues. J lost 10 bases, V lost 2 bases, and 6 bases had no gene match. CDR1 is SEHNR and CDR2 is FQNEAQ in the germline V gene (reference sequence). As DNA, the CDR3 is TGTGCCAGCAGCTTATCCGGACAGGGGAGATCACCCCTCCACTTT. This sequence encodes CASSLSGQGRSPLHF.

The chain uses TRBV19 and TRBJ2-1, with 10 bases lining up with TRBD2. J gave up 5 bases and V 9 bases, and 10 bases lay outside the gene matches. Germline assignment: CDR1 LNHDA and CDR2 SQIVND (reference sequence). This CDR3 spans 15 amino acids. The CDR3 sequence: CASSTQRGGDNEQFF. CDR3 in DNA: TGTGCCAGCAGCACCCAGCGGGGGGGGGACAATGAGCAGTTCTTC.

As to this clonotype: It may be a read error: a sequence one base away is much more abundant. The chain recombines TRBV7-9 with TRBJ1-2; possibly TRBD1 for D (5 bases). Germline V gene sequence: CDR1 SEHNR, CDR2 FQNEAQ (reference sequence). The CDR3 loop spans 14 amino acids. The CDR3 here is CATSPTGRIYGYTF. The CDR3 region has the DNA TGTGCCACCAGCCCAACGGGACGGATCTATGGCTACACCTTC.

This clonotype has more than one count but fewer than ten. This chain joins TRBV11-2 and TRBJ1-6; tentatively, D is TRBD1 (6 bases). V lost 0 bases and J lost 9, with 12 bases in between. The CDR3 sequence is 15 residues long. Germline values: CDR1 SGHAT, CDR2 FQNNGV. The DNA of the CDR3 is TGTGCCAGCAGCTTAGACGGACAGTCGATTTCACCCCTCCACTTT. This codes for CASSLDGQSISPLHF.

The V and J genes are TRBV5-1 and TRBJ1-1; 9 nucleotides line up with TRBD1. The germline V gene encodes CDR1 SGHRS and CDR2 YFSETQ. Germline trimming cut 4 bases from V and 7 bases from J; bases unmatched to any gene: 5. The CDR3 spans 13 residues. Written as DNA, the CDR3 is TGCGCCAGCAGCCCAGGGACAGGGAATGAAGCTTTCTTT. Protein product: CASSPGTGNEAFF.

The rearrangement uses TRBV29-1 and TRBJ2-1; TRBD2 aligns across 9 bases. This CDR3 contains 16 residues. The trim removed 3 bases at V and 5 bases at J, leaving 11 bases unmatched. Germline-derived CDR1 and CDR2 are SQVTM and ANQGSEA. The CDR3 spells CSVEAPAGGIHNEQFF. As DNA, the CDR3 is TGCAGCGTTGAGGCACCAGCGGGAGGTATCCACAATGAGCAGTTCTTC.

In this sample, this clonotype turned up a few times. The rearrangement joins TRBV11-1 to TRBJ2-3; 7 nucleotides align to TRBD2. CDR3 length: 17 amino acids. CDR1 is SGHAT, CDR2 FQDESV, per germline (reference sequence). V trimming: 5 bases; J trimming: 3 bases; junction bases outside the gene matches: 14. The chain's CDR3 is CASSQSVTPGGTDTQYF. In nucleotides, the CDR3 is TGTGCCAGCAGCCAGTCAGTGACGCCCGGGGGGACAGATACGCAGTATTTT.

This clonotype occurred many times. The chain carries TRBV2 and TRBJ2-7; D not resolved. CDR1 and CDR2 (germline): SNHLY, FYNNEI. The CDR3 is made up of 11 amino acids. V shed 4 bases and J shed 8 bases, with 9 bases lying between them. CDR3 nucleotides: TGTGCCAGCAGTGTCACGCCGAAGCAGTACTTC. It encodes CASSVTPKQYF. Variable domain in full (rest from reference TRBV2 and TRBJ2-7): EPEVTQTPSHQVTQMGQEVILRCVPISNHLYFYWYRQILGQKVEFLVSFYNNEISEKSEIFDDQFSVERPDGSNFTLKIRSTKLEDSAMYFCASSVTPKQYFGPGTRLTVT.

This clonotype occurred once. This chain connects TRBV7-9 to TRBJ2-7, with D perhaps matching TRBD2 (5 bases). The V and J ends lost 4 bases and 2 bases respectively, with 9 bases between them. In germline, CDR1 is SEHNR, CDR2 FQNEAQ (reference sequence). The CDR3 covers 13 residues. The DNA for the CDR3 is TGTGCCAGCAGCTATCCGGGAACCTACGAGCAGTACTTC. This sequence encodes CASSYPGTYEQYF.

This chain connects TRBV11-2 to TRBJ2-2; TRBD1 matches at 10 bases. Germline assignment: CDR1 SGHAT and CDR2 FQNNGV. V was clipped by 5 bases and J by 3 bases; unmatched bases: 3. This CDR3 has 15 amino acids. The CDR3 DNA is TGTGCCAGCAGCCAGGGACAGGGGTACACCGGGGAGCTGTTTTTT. This encodes CASSQGQGYTGELFF.

This clonotype appeared a few times. J is TRBJ2-3 and V is TRBV20-1; 10 bases are a match to TRBD2. The trim removed 7 bases at V and 6 bases at J, leaving 1 base unmatched. Germline loops: CDR1 DFQATT, CDR2 SNEGSKA (reference sequence). The CDR3 has 11 amino acids. In DNA, the CDR3 is TGCAGTGTGACTAGCGGGGATACGCAGTATTTT. The encoded protein is CSVTSGDTQYF.

This clonotype was seen ten or more times. The gene calls are TRBV6-6 and TRBJ1-2; possibly TRBD1 for D (5 bases). This CDR3 has 13 amino acids. Trimming pared 2 bases from V and 7 bases from J, leaving 11 bases between. Per germline, CDR1 MNHNY and CDR2 SVGAGI (reference sequence). CDR3 loop: CASSYEGMGGYTF. For the CDR3, the DNA is TGTGCCAGCAGTTACGAGGGGATGGGTGGCTACACCTTC.

Comment on this clonotype: This sequence may be a read error, since a much larger clone differs from it by one base. This chain links TRBV20-1 with TRBJ2-7; 12 bases fit TRBD2. Trimming cost V 3 bases and J 1 base; bases outside gene matches: 4. The CDR3 runs to 15 residues. Germline assignment: CDR1 DFQATT and CDR2 SNEGSKA (reference sequence). The CDR3 region has the DNA TGCAGTGCTAGCGGACTAGCGGGAAGGTCCTACGAGCAGTACTTC. Translating gives CSASGLAGRSYEQYF.

This clonotype has a count of ten or more. This chain links TRBV19 with TRBJ1-5, with unresolved D. The CDR3 is 14 residues long. Trimming left V 3 bases short and J 6 bases short, with 12 bases between. Germline assignment: CDR1 LNHDA and CDR2 SQIVND (reference sequence). The CDR3 nucleotides read TGTGCCAGTAGTATGGTAATCGGTATTCAGCCCCAGCATTTT. Protein: CASSMVIGIQPQHF.

This sequence joins TRBV9 and TRBJ2-3; 9 nucleotides agree with TRBD2. J gave up 1 base and V 4 bases, and 4 bases lay outside the gene matches. This CDR3 spans 15 amino acids. The germline V gene has CDR1 SGDLS and CDR2 YYNGEE. The CDR3 is CASSTWTSGTDTQYF. The CDR3 DNA sequence: TGTGCCAGCAGCACTTGGACTAGCGGCACAGATACGCAGTATTTT.

The rearrangement uses TRBV25-1 and TRBJ2-1; the match to TRBD1 covers 11 bases. The CDR3 covers 15 residues. The germline V gene encodes CDR1 MGHDK and CDR2 SYGVNS. Trimming took 4 bases from V and 7 from J; bases not matched to a gene: 6. In DNA form, the CDR3 reads TGTGCCAGCAGTGGGGACAGGGGGGGCCAAAATGAGCAGTTCTTC. It encodes CASSGDRGGQNEQFF.

Turning to this clonotype: Because it lacks the conserved phenylalanine or tryptophan at the end, this CDR3 is likely a read error. This chain links TRBV20-1 with TRBJ2-5; TRBD2 matches 8 bases. The germline gives CDR1 DFQATT, CDR2 SNEGSKA (reference sequence). J lost 1 base, V lost 1 base, and 5 bases had no gene match. The CDR3 contains 15 residues. The CDR3, as DNA: TGCAGTGCTAGAGGGCCGGGGACTAGCCAAGAGACCCAGTACCTC. As protein: CSARGPGTSQETQYL.

Comments on this clonotype: The CDR3 does not close with the conserved phenylalanine or tryptophan, likely indicating a read error. Because the CDR3's place on the DNA is in doubt, the DNA is left out and the CDR3 is given as listed by TCRdb. The chain joins TRBV19 to TRBJ2-3; TRBD2, the D gene given by the table, was not confirmed from the DNA. The germline V gene has CDR1 LNHDA and CDR2 SQIVND (reference sequence). The CDR3 spans 13 amino acids, including both terminal residues. The CDR3 loop reads CASSRTGSGSPEG.

As regards this clonotype: One base away lies a much larger clone, so this may be a sequencing read error. The chain joins TRBV19 to TRBJ1-3; D not certain. There are 14 residues in the CDR3. The V gene lost 5 bases and the J gene lost 4 bases, with 12 bases spanning the gap. Germline CDR1 and CDR2: LNHDA and SQIVND (reference sequence). The CDR3 DNA is TGTGCCAGTAGTCTAGTCGGCGACGGAAACACCATATATTTT. This codes for CASSLVGDGNTIYF.

Notes on this clonotype: Since a much larger clone is just one base distant, this may be a read error. J is TRBJ1-1 and V is TRBV19; no definite D call. The CDR3 runs to 14 residues. V gave up 6 bases and J gave up 1 base, with 12 bases separating them. The V gene's germline CDR1 is LNHDA and CDR2 SQIVND (reference sequence). The DNA for the CDR3 is TGTGCCAGTAGGGGGTTGGCGCGGAACACTGAAGCTTTCTTT. This sequence encodes CASRGLARNTEAFF.

The chain combines TRBV2 with TRBJ1-5; 8 bases are a match to TRBD1. The V and J ends lost 4 bases and 4 bases, in that order; junction bases with no gene match: 15. The CDR3 loop spans 18 amino acids. CDR1 SNHLY and CDR2 FYNNEI come from the germline V gene. CDR3 amino acids: CASSGGSLDRDRNQPQHF. The CDR3 DNA sequence: TGTGCCAGCAGTGGTGGCAGCTTAGACCGGGACAGGAATCAGCCCCAGCATTTT.

Concerning this clonotype: Compared with germline, one end of the junction differs, possibly owing to a read error. V gene TRBV5-1 combines with J gene TRBJ1-1; D gene ambiguous. The CDR3 sequence is 14 residues long. The germline CDR1 and CDR2 sequences are SGHRS and YFSETQ. As DNA, the CDR3 is TGCGCCAGCAGCTCGGGATCCCGGAACACTGAAGCTTCCTTT. Encoded protein: CASSSGSRNTEASF.

The rearrangement links TRBV7-6 to TRBJ1-5; D is unresolved. The CDR3 totals 15 residues. Germline-derived CDR1 and CDR2 are SGHVS and FNYEAQ. Trimming pared 2 bases from V and 0 bases from J, leaving 8 bases between. The DNA of the CDR3 is TGTGCCAGCAGCTTATTGATAGGTAGCAATCAGCCCCAGCATTTT. Translated: CASSLLIGSNQPQHF.

V and J are TRBV7-8 and TRBJ2-7; D might be TRBD1 (6 bases). CDR3 length: 16 amino acids. CDR1 SGHVS and CDR2 FQNEAQ come from the germline V gene. The V end was cut by 5 bases, the J end by 1 base, with 18 bases between. The CDR3 DNA follows: TGTGCCAGCAGCCGAGGAAGTGTGGGGGCTTCCTACGAGCAGTACTTC. This codes for CASSRGSVGASYEQYF. Drawing the rest from reference TRBV7-8 and TRBJ2-7, the complete variable domain is GAGVSQSPRYKVAKRGQDVALRCDPISGHVSLFWYQQALGQGPEFLTYFQNEAQLDKSGLPSDRFFAERPEGSVSTLKIQRTQQEDSAVYLCASSRGSVGASYEQYFGPGTRLTVT.

A few counts support this clonotype. The rearrangement uses TRBV25-1 and TRBJ1-3; the D is unclear. CDR3 length equals 17 residues. Trimming pared 6 bases from V and 8 bases from J, leaving 26 bases between. Germline V CDR1 and CDR2: MGHDK, SYGVNS. The chain's CDR3 is CASSEQWSPGRGDTIYF. The CDR3 coding sequence is TGTGCCAGCAGCGAGCAGTGGTCGCCGGGGAGAGGAGACACCATATATTTT.

This clonotype was detected only a few times. The V and J genes are TRBV9 and TRBJ1-5; D unresolved. V was pared by 4 bases and J by 6 bases, with 29 bases between. Germline CDR1 reads SGDLS; CDR2 reads YYNGEE. The CDR3 covers 19 residues. CDR3 in DNA: TGTGCCAGCAGCCCCCGTTCCTCTGAAGGTGAGGGAAAGGGTCAGCCCCAGCATTTT. Its protein product is CASSPRSSEGEGKGQPQHF. The full variable domain, completed using reference TRBV9 and TRBJ1-5, is DSGVTQTPKHLITATGQRVTLRCSPRSGDLSVYWYQQSLDQGLQFLIQYYNGEERAKGNILERFSAQQFPDLHSELNLSSLELGDSALYFCASSPRSSEGEGKGQPQHFGDGTRLSIL.

The sample holds many counts of this clonotype. The chain uses TRBV12-3 or TRBV12-4 and TRBJ1-5, with TRBD1 identical over 8 bases. This CDR3 has 16 amino acids. Trimming removed 6 bases from V and 2 bases from J; junction bases left unmatched: 9. The CDR3 coding sequence is TGTGCCAGCAGCCATACTCAGGGGGCCGGCAATCAGCCCCAGCATTTT. The encoded protein is CASSHTQGAGNQPQHF.